These 8 T cell receptor beta chains originate from one sample sequenced in a study of early T cells in non-severe SARS-CoV-2 infection. TCRdb re-called the 5' RACE reads with MiXCR, one entry per CDR3 protein. The table lists 50,000 or so distinct CDR3 sequences, 3.5% to 4.5% of them singletons, with under 6.5% in the top ten. Sequencing used whole blood. The receptor set was obtained from an adult who was a healthcare worker with PCR-confirmed SARS-CoV-2 infection or an uninfected control (not recorded which).

Ten or more counts support this clonotype. CDR3 coding DNA: TGTGCCAGCCGGGACATCAGAGCTAACTATGGCTACACCTTC. It yields the protein CASRDIRANYGYTF. The chain combines TRBV19 with TRBJ1-2, with D possibly matching TRBD1 (6 bases). The germline V gene has CDR1 LNHDA and CDR2 SQIVND (reference sequence). The CDR3 length is 14 residues. The V gene lost 9 bases and the J gene lost 0 bases, with 14 bases spanning the gap.

There are many counts of this clonotype. The gene calls are TRBV6-5 and TRBJ2-7; D unclear. The ends were cut back, 4 bases at V and 4 bases at J, with 8 bases in the middle. This CDR3 comprises 12 residues. The germline gives CDR1 MNHEY, CDR2 SVGAGI. The CDR3 DNA is TGTGCCAGCAGTTCTGGTAAATACGAGCAGTACTTC. The encoded protein is CASSSGKYEQYF.

This clonotype was found many times. The V and J genes are TRBV4-1 and TRBJ2-7, with D perhaps TRBD1 or TRBD2 (6 bases each). Germline V gene lookup returns CDR1 MGHRA and CDR2 YSYEKL. This CDR3 contains 15 residues. V gave up 1 base and J gave up 3 bases, with 13 bases separating them. CDR3 amino acids: CASSQVLGGNYEQYF. As DNA, the CDR3 is TGCGCCAGCAGCCAAGTCCTCGGGGGCAACTACGAGCAGTACTTC.

This clonotype was observed many times. The V call is TRBV5-6, the J call TRBJ1-1; TRBD1 matches at 7 bases. The CDR3 runs 16 residues. The V gene's germline CDR1 is SGHDT and CDR2 YYEEEE. After removal of 0 bases from V and 0 bases from J, the junction contained 5 bases not matched to a gene. The CDR3 loop reads CASSLGQGVMNTEAFF. DNA of the CDR3: TGTGCCAGCAGCTTGGGGCAGGGGGTGATGAACACTGAAGCTTTCTTT.

In this sample, this clonotype turned up many times. J is TRBJ2-7 and V is TRBV9; 7 bases align to TRBD1. The CDR3 sequence is 15 residues long. V trimming: 3 bases; J trimming: 6 bases; junction bases outside the gene matches: 12. CDR1 SGDLS and CDR2 YYNGEE come from the germline V gene. The CDR3 DNA is TGTGCCAGCAGCGGTAGACAGGGTGCTTGGGGCGAGCAGTACTTC. Translating it yields CASSGRQGAWGEQYF.

This clonotype was observed many times. The chain couples TRBV7-9 to TRBJ2-4; possibly TRBD2 for D (5 bases). The CDR3 spans 11 residues. Trimming removed 1 base at V and 10 bases at J, with 5 bases between. CDR1 SEHNR and CDR2 FQNEAQ come from the germline V gene (reference sequence). The CDR3 reads CASSLGEIQYF. CDR3 bases: TGTGCCAGCAGCTTAGGGGAGATTCAGTACTTC.

This clonotype was detected ten times or more. The chain combines TRBV5-5 with TRBJ1-1; D ambiguous. The CDR3 sequence is 13 residues long. Trimming shortened V by 0 bases and J by 11 bases, and 14 bases separated the two germline ends. The V gene's germline CDR1 is SGHKS and CDR2 YYEKEE (reference sequence). The CDR3 reads CASSLAEGLVAFF. The CDR3 DNA sequence: TGTGCCAGCAGCTTGGCGGAGGGTTTGGTGGCTTTCTTT.

This clonotype was detected ten times or more. V and J are TRBV7-2 and TRBJ2-3, with D unresolved. Trimming removed 1 base from V and 4 bases from J, with 12 bases in between. Germline CDR1 SGHTA, CDR2 FQGNSA. This CDR3 contains 15 residues. The CDR3 coding sequence is TGTGCCAGCAGCTTAGGGGTTGGCGCGGCAGATACGCAGTATTTT. It specifies CASSLGVGAADTQYF.